The TCR beta chain under discussion was sequenced for a study of T cells after yellow fever vaccination. For TCR, cDNA came from 5'RACE template switching, which added a universal primer site and UMIs. TCRdb ran MiXCR on the 5' RACE reads and lists one entry per CDR3 protein. The sample consists of more than 250,000 distinct CDR3 sequences, 6.8% of them appearing once. General study findings and limits: Among primary-vaccination clones, most reappeared after the booster, at 95% to 96% for CD4 and approximately 88% for CD8. Weaker, the secondary response had a peak occurring faster, on day 5 versus 15. Contamination by abundant bulk-population clonotypes could be present in FACS-sorted repertoires.

Remarks on this clonotype: Its antigen is unidentified.

This receptor was identified in a man aged 18 to 30 who received the YFV17D yellow fever vaccine. This sample comprised PBMCs, obtained around 45 days after the first yellow fever vaccination.

The CDR3 loop reads CASSSPLTGHTEAFF. The CDR3 nucleotides read TGTGCCAGCAGCTCTCCCCTGACAGGACACACTGAAGCTTTCTTT. This rearrangement joins TRBV5-4 to TRBJ1-1, with a weak D call TRBD1 (6 bases). Trimming cost V 3 bases and J 3 bases, with 15 bases left between them. Germline V lookup: CDR1 SGHNT, CDR2 YYREEE (reference sequence). The CDR3 covers 15 residues.